This T cell receptor (beta chain) came from a study of blood T cell repertoires in COVID-19. The method was immunoSEQ multiplex PCR; TCRdb's version includes in-frame clones alone and lacks a portion of them. The sample includes 85,000 to 95,000 clones, roughly 89% of them seen just once. Germline CDR1 and CDR2: SGHTA and FQGTGA. The CDR3 length is 14 residues. Unmatched junction bases numbered 3, after V lost 5 bases and J lost 1 base. The genes are TRBV7-3 and TRBJ2-3, with 7 bases matching TRBD2. The source material was peripheral blood. The TCR originated in a man in his sixties with COVID-19, enrolled during active disease. CDR3 bases: TGTGCCAGCAGCCCGAGCGGGGGCACAGATACGCAGTATTTT. Residues: CASSPSGGTDTQYF. The whole variable domain, filled in from reference TRBV7-3 and TRBJ2-3, reads GAGVSQTPSNKVTEKGKYVELRCDPISGHTALYWYRQSLGQGPEFLIYFQGTGAADDSGLPNDRFFAVRPEGSVSTLKIQRTERGDSAVYLCASSPSGGTDTQYFGPGTRLTVL.